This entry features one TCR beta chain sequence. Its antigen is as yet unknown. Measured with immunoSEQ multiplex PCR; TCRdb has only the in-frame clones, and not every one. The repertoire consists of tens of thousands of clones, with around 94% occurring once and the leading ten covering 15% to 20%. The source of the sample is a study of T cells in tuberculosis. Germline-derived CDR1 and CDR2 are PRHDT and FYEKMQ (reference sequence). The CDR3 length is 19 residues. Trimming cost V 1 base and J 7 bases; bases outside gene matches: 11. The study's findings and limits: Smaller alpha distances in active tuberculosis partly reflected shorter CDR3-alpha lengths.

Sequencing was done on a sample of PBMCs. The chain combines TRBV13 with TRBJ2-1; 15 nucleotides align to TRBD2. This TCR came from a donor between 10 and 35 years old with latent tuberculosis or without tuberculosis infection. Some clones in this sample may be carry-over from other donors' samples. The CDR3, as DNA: TGTGCCAGCAGCTTAGTTAGTTACACCGGGACTAGCGGGAGGAATGAGCAGTTCTTC. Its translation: CASSLVSYTGTSGRNEQFF.